Sequencing of this TCR beta chain was carried out in a study of shared clonotypes between healthy human individuals (dated by TCRdb to about 2020). With regard to the full study: The cohort included three men and a couple of women between 18 and 49 years of age. To estimate repertoire size and how much clonotype sharing occurs between individuals, the study deeply sequenced the blood TCR repertoires of a handful of healthy adults. To increase sequencing depth and limit assay-specific biases, TCR repertoire library preparation and sequencing were carried out by different laboratories using diverse techniques. For each donor, CD4 naive and CD4 memory were each given three plates, CD8 naive was given two plates, and CD8 memory was given one plate. Between about 0.85 and 9.5 billion PBMCs per donor were obtained by leukapheresis.

The V end gives up 4 bases and the J end 7 bases, leaving 8 bases in the junction not matched to a gene. The CDR3 holds 14 amino acids from the cysteine to the phenylalanine. The entry retains the CDR3 DNA only, 42 bases that are in frame from base 1. CDR1 and CDR2, looked up from the germline V gene, are SGHRS and YFSETQ. The full study reports these points: Larger estimated clonotype richness was generally found for naive subsets than for memory subsets. Sampling was restricted to blood, and TCR repertoires in tissues likely differ from the TCR repertoires found in blood. Across a few donors, approximately 4.9% of naive CD4, roughly 3.8% of naive CD8, 2.3% of memory CD4, and roughly 0.41% of memory CD8 clonotypes were shared. Based on pairwise subsampling, the degree of clonotype sharing among donors was expected to be affected by sequencing depth. Higher generation probabilities were observed for clonotypes shared by all four sorted-subset donors than for non-shared clonotypes. The genetic and exposure-history diversity represented was limited by the small number of donors. Even with the large sequencing depth, rarefaction of the sorted-subset datasets indicated that sequencing was incomplete.

TCR CDR3 regions were amplified from genomic DNA by multiplex PCR using the deep immunoSEQ assay. For each cell subset, the extracted genomic DNA was distributed evenly across all wells of several immunoSEQ 96-well plates, and each plate served as one replicate. For sorted subsets, each replicate PCR was loaded with 200 to 250 ng genomic DNA, equivalent to 30,000 or so T cell genomes. The purified libraries were quantified using a Qubit 3.0 fluorometer, sized with a Bioanalyzer 2100, and then quantified again using the KAPA Library Quantification kit. A separate single-read 150-cycle Illumina NextSeq 550 flow cell was used to sequence each immunoSEQ 96-well plate. The original methods were these. Because the immunoSEQ output included only junctional sequences and no quality scores, the filtering could not be the same as the filtering used for full-length reads. To assign V/J genes and CDR3, sequences were annotated using PyIR, a Python wrapper for IgBLAST v1.9, with IMGT germline references. Reads were removed for weak V/J assignments (E-value above 1e-6), missing CDR3, stop codons, out-of-frame junctions, or ambiguous translated residues. A V3J clonotype was defined by an identical inferred V gene, J gene, and CDR3 amino acid sequence. To compute the percentage overlap between repertoires, the number of shared unique clonotypes was divided by the size of the smaller repertoire. Three approaches were used to assess repertoire richness: RTK rarefaction, the Chao1 estimator, and Recon v2.1 estimates of unobserved clonotypes. Generation probabilities for all TCRbeta clonotypes obtained by the gDNA method from a handful of donors were computed using OLGA. TCRdb re-hosts the immuneACCESS table, in-frame sequences only. Its copies lack some clones; in the studies checked, an unresolved V gene accounts for under half of them, and the cause for the rest is not known. That table furnishes V, J and clone size, whereas the DNA furnished D and trimming. The sample records about 2 million clones, around 96% of which are singletons. The ten largest clones capture more than 0.9% of the sample.

A note on this clone: Its antigen target is currently unknown. It has no much larger one-base neighbor in the sample; base qualities were not kept.

For the CD8 naive samples, CD45RO-negative cells were positively selected for CCR7, yielding a CD45RA+CCR7+ population from which TemRA cells were excluded. Healthy HIV-negative adults with no recently reported acute infections or vaccinations were included as donors. Only Caucasian adults living in Nashville, Tennessee, USA were represented among the donors. Blood was obtained by leukapheresis, after which PBMCs were separated by Ficoll-Histopaque density gradient centrifugation and cryopreserved in liquid nitrogen vapor phase. Analytical flow cytometry was used to check the purity and quantity of each magnetically sorted T cell population. Genomic DNA was isolated from each sorted fraction and quantified by UV absorbance on a Nanodrop 2000c.

The sequence was collected from a man aged 18 to 29 in good health. Input material: naive CD8+ T cells sorted from blood. The cell subset or site label, as the study defines it: CD45RA+CCR7+. The V gene is TRBV5-1 and the J gene is TRBJ2-7, with TRBD1 identical over 10 junction bases. The nucleotide sequence is given as TGCGCCAGCAGCCTGGACAGGGGGACGGAGGAGCAGTACTTC. This encodes CASSLDRGTEEQYF.